The text below deals with one T cell receptor beta chain. It has no known antigen specificity. The record has no base qualities; no much larger clone is one base away. The data belong to a study of technical replicates of blood from a handful of donors (dated by TCRdb to the late 2010s). CDR1 and CDR2, looked up from the germline V gene, are SGHRS and YFSETQ. The CDR3 numbers 16 residues from cysteine through phenylalanine. The only DNA kept is the CDR3, 48 bases in frame from the first base. Relative to germline, V is 4 bases shorter and J is 5 bases shorter, with 21 bases between their ends. To prepare the library, the immunoSEQ multiplex PCR assay was applied. TCRdb limited this immuneACCESS table to in-frame rearrangements with V and J called. A share of clones is missing; checked studies link under half to unresolved V genes, and the rest is unexplained. The sample contains about 81,000 clones, about 97% of them found a single time. The ten top clones hold around 0.2% of the sample.

The V gene is TRBV5-1 and the J gene is TRBJ1-1; tentative D gene TRBD1, with 5 bases matching. The source material was T cells isolated from PBMCs. The sequence was collected from a human donor in good health. The nucleotide sequence is TGCGCCAGCAGCCCTAGCTGGGACTCAAAGGGGACTGAAGCTTTCTTT. Its coded protein is CASSPSWDSKGTEAFF.